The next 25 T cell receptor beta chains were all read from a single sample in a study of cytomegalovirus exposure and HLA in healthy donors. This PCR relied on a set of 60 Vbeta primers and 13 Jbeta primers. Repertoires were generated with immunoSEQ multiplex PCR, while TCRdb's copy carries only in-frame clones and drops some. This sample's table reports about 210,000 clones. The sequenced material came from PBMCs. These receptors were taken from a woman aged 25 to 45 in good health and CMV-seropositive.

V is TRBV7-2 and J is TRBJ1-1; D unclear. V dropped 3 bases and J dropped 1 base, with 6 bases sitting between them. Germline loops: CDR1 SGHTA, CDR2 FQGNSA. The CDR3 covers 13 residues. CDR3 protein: CASSFLSNTEAFF. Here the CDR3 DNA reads TGTGCCAGCAGCTTCTTATCGAACACTGAAGCTTTCTTT.

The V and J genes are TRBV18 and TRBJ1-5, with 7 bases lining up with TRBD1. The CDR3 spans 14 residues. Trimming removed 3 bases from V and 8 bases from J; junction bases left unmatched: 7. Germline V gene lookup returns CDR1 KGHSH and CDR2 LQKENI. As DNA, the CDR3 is TGTGCCAGCTCACCCGACAGGGCGGAGAAGCCCCAGCATTTT. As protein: CASSPDRAEKPQHF.

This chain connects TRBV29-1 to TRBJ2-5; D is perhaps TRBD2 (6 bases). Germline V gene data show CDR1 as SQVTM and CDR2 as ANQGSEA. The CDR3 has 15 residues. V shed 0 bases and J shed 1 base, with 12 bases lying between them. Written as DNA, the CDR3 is TGCAGCGTTGAAGAGTTTAGCGGTCCCCAAGAGACCCAGTACTTC. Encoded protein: CSVEEFSGPQETQYF.

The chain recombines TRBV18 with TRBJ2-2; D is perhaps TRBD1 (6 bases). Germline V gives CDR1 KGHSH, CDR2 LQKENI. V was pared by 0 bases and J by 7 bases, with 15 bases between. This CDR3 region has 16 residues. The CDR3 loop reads CASSPPTGSRIGELFF. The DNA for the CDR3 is TGTGCCAGCTCACCACCGACAGGTAGCCGAATCGGGGAGCTGTTTTTT.

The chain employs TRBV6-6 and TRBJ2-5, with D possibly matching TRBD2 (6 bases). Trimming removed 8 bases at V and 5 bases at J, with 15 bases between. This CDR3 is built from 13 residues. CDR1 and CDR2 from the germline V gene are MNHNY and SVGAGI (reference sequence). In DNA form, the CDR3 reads TGTGCCAGCGATCCCGCGGGGCGGGAGACCCAGTACTTC. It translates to CASDPAGRETQYF.

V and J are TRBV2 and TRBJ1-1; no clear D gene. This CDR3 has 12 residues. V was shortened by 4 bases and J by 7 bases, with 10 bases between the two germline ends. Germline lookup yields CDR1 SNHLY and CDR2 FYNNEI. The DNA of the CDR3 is TGTGCCAGCAGTGGTCAGGCGTATGAAGCTTTCTTT. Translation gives CASSGQAYEAFF. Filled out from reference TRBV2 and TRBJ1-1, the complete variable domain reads EPEVTQTPSHQVTQMGQEVILRCVPISNHLYFYWYRQILGQKVEFLVSFYNNEISEKSEIFDDQFSVERPDGSNFTLKIRSTKLEDSAMYFCASSGQAYEAFFGQGTRLTVV.

The CDR3 is CASNSPQGAPNEKLFF. CDR3 nucleotide sequence: TGTGCCAGCAATAGCCCCCAGGGGGCTCCTAATGAAAAACTGTTTTTT. The chain uses TRBV2 and TRBJ1-4, with TRBD1 matching over 8 bases. From germline, CDR1 is SNHLY and CDR2 FYNNEI. The V segment lost 7 bases and the J segment 3 bases; nucleotides outside the gene matches: 10. This CDR3 spans 16 amino acids.

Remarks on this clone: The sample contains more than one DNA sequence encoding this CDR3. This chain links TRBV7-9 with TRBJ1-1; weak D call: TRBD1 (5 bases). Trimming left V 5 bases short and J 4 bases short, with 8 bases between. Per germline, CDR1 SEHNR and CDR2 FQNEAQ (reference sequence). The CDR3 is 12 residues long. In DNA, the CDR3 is TGTGCCAGCAGCCTGGGGCCCACTGAAGCTTTCTTT. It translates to CASSLGPTEAFF. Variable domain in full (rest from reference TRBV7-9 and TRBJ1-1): DTGVSQNPRHKITKRGQNVTFRCDPISEHNRLYWYRQTLGQGPEFLTYFQNEAQLEKSRLLSDRFSAERPKGSFSTLEIQRTEQGDSAMYLCASSLGPTEAFFGQGTRLTVV.

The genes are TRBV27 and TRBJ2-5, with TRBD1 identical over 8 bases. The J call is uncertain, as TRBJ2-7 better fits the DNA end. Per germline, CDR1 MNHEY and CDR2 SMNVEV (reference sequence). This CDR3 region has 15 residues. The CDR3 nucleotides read TGTGCCAGCAAACCTAGACAGGGGTTTTCCTACGAGCAGTACTTC. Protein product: CASKPRQGFSYEQYF.

The CDR3 sequence is CASSQVFPSDYEQYF. In DNA, the CDR3 is TGCGCCAGCAGCCAAGTCTTCCCTAGCGACTACGAGCAGTACTTC. The rearrangement uses TRBV4-3 and TRBJ2-7; tentatively, D is TRBD2 (6 bases). Germline V lookup: CDR1 LGHNA, CDR2 YSLEER. The CDR3 spans 15 residues. V shed 1 base and J shed 3 bases, with 13 bases lying between them.

The CDR3 DNA reads TGTGCCAGTAGTATCCTCCAGGGGGGTATTCATTTT. Its translation is CASSILQGGIHF. The chain is built from TRBV19 and TRBJ1-5; 7 bases line up with TRBD1. CDR1 is LNHDA, CDR2 SQIVND, per germline (reference sequence). This CDR3 is built from 12 residues. Losses at the gene ends were 3 bases for V and 16 bases for J; bases not matched to a gene: 9.

The CDR3 reads CASTISWTENSYTF. The CDR3, as DNA: TGTGCCAGCACTATAAGCTGGACAGAGAACTCCTACACCTTC. The rearrangement uses TRBV6-5 and TRBJ1-2, with D possibly TRBD1 on 6 matching bases. Germline-derived CDR1 and CDR2 are MNHEY and SVGAGI. The V gene lost 7 bases and the J gene lost 10 bases, with 22 bases spanning the gap. This CDR3 has 14 residues.

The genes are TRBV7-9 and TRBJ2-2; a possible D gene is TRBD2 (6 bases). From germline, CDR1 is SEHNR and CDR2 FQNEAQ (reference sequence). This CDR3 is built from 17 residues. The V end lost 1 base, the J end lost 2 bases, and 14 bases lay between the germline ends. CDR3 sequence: CASSLGVGGFNTGELFF. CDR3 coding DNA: TGTGCCAGCAGCTTAGGGGTTGGGGGGTTCAACACCGGGGAGCTGTTTTTT.

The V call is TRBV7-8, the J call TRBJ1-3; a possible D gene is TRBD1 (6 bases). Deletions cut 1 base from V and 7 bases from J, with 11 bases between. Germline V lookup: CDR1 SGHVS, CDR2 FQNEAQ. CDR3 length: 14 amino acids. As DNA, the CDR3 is TGTGCCAGCAGCTTAGGAGGTCAGGGGAACACCATATATTTT. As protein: CASSLGGQGNTIYF.

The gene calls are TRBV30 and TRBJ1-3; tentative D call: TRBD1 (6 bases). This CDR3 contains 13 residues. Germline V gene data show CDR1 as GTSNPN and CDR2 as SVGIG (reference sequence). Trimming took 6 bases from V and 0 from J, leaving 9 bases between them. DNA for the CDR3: TGTGCCTGCCCCAGGGGCTCTGGAAACACCATATATTTT. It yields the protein CACPRGSGNTIYF.

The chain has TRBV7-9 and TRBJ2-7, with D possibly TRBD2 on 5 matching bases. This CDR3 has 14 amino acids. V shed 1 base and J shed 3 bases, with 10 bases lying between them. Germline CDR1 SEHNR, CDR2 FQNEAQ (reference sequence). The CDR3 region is CASSLGGPGYEQYF. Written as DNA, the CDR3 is TGTGCCAGCAGCTTAGGAGGGCCCGGCTACGAGCAGTACTTC. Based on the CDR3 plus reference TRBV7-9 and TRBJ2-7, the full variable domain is DTGVSQNPRHKITKRGQNVTFRCDPISEHNRLYWYRQTLGQGPEFLTYFQNEAQLEKSRLLSDRFSAERPKGSFSTLEIQRTEQGDSAMYLCASSLGGPGYEQYFGPGTRLTVT.

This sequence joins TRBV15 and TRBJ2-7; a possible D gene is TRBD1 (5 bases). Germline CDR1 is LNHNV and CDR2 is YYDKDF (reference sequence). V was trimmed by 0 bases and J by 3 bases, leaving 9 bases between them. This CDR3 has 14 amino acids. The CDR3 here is CATSRDAGLYEQYF. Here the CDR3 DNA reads TGTGCCACCAGCAGAGATGCAGGGCTCTACGAGCAGTACTTC.

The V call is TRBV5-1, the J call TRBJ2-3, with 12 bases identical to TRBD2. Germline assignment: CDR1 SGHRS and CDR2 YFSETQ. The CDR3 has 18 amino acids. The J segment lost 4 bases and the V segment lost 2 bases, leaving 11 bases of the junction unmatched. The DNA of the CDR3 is TGCGCCAGCAGCTTAGGGGTTCTAGCGGGAGGGAGCCCAGATACGCAGTATTTT. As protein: CASSLGVLAGGSPDTQYF.

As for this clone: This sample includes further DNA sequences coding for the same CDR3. CDR3 nucleotide sequence: TGTGCCAGCAGCTTAGTGGGAGGGAACTCTGGAAACACCATATATTTT. This codes for CASSLVGGNSGNTIYF. The V and J genes are TRBV7-2 and TRBJ1-3; D is ambiguous. The germline V and J ends were trimmed by 1 base and 0 bases, with 10 bases remaining between them. This CDR3 has 16 amino acids. The V gene's germline CDR1 is SGHTA and CDR2 FQGNSA.

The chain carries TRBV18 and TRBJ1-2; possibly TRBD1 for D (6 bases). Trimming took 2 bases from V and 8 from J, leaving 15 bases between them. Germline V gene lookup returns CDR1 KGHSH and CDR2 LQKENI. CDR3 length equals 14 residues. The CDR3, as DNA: TGTGCCAGCTCACCAGTTCTACAGGGATACGGCTACACCTTC. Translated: CASSPVLQGYGYTF.

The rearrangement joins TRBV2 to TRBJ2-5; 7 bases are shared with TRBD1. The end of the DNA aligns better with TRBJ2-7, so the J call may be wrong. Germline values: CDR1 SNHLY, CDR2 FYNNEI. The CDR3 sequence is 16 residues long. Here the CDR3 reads CASSETREGGIDEQYF. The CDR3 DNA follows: TGTGCCAGCAGTGAAACCCGTGAAGGGGGCATCGACGAGCAGTACTTC.

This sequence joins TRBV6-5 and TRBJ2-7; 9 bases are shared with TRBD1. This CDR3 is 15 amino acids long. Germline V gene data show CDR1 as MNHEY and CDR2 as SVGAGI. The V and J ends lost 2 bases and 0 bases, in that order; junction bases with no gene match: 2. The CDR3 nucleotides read TGTGCCAGCAGTTACCACAGGGGGCCCTCCTACGAGCAGTACTTC. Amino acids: CASSYHRGPSYEQYF.

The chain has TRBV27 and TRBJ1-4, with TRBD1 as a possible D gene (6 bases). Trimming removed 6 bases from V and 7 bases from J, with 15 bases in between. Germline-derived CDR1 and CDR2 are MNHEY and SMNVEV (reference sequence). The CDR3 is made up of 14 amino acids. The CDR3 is CASSPGGQSEKLFF. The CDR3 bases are TGTGCCAGCAGCCCCGGCGGACAGTCTGAAAAACTGTTTTTT.

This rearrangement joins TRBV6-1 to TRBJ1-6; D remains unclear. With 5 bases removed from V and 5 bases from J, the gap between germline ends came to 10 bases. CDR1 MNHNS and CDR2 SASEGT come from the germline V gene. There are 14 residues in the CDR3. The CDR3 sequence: CASSNHADNSPLHF. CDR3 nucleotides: TGTGCCAGCAGTAACCACGCAGATAATTCACCCCTCCACTTT.

CDR3: CASSLGTGEQPQHF. The CDR3 nucleotides read TGTGCCAGCTCACTCGGCACAGGGGAACAGCCCCAGCATTTT. V usage is TRBV18 and J usage is TRBJ1-5, with 7 bases that match TRBD1. The CDR3 totals 14 residues. The germline gives CDR1 KGHSH, CDR2 LQKENI. V lost 4 bases to trimming and J lost 7 bases; unmatched junction nucleotides: 7.